This T cell receptor (beta chain) originates from a study of blood T cell repertoires in COVID-19. At the level of the study: The study drew acute and convalescent COVID-19 samples from the United States, Italy and Spain. Nucleic acid was either cDNA or gDNA, and it came from T cells, B-cell-depleted T cells, or PBMCs.

Profiling relied on immunoSEQ multiplex PCR, and the TCRdb table lists in-frame clones only, not all of them. The sample has about 270,000 clones; over 75% are singletons. The CDR3 is 14 residues long. Germline V gives CDR1 SGHRS, CDR2 YFSETQ. The V segment lost 4 bases and the J segment 3 bases; nucleotides outside the gene matches: 3. This clonotype was sampled from a human donor in a cohort sampled during active COVID-19. Sequenced: peripheral blood. V is TRBV5-1 and J is TRBJ2-2, with 7 nucleotides matching TRBD1. The CDR3 spells CASSDTGDTGELFF. The CDR3, as DNA: TGCGCCAGCAGCGACACAGGGGACACCGGGGAGCTGTTTTTT.